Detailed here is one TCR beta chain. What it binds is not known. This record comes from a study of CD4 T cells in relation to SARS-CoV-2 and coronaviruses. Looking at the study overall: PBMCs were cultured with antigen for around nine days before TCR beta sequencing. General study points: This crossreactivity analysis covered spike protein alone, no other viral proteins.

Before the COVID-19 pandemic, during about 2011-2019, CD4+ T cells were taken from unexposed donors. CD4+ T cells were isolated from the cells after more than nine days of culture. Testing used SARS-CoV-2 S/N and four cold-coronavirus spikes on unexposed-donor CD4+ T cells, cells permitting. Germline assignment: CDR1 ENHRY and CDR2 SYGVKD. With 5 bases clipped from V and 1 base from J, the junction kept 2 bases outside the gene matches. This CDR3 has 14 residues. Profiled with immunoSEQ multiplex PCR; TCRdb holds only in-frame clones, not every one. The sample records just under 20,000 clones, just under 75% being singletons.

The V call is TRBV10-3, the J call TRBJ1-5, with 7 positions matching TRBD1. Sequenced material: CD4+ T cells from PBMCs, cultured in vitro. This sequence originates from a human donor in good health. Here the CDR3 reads CAISPDRSNQPQHF. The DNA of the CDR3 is TGTGCCATCAGTCCGGACAGGAGCAATCAGCCCCAGCATTTT.